This TCR beta chain was sequenced in a study of T cell clonality in common variable immunodeficiency. The table came from immunoSEQ multiplex PCR; TCRdb's copy has only in-frame clones and leaves some out. There are about 45,000 clones in the sample, none observed a single time. Many counts were recorded for this clone. Sequences were obtained from peripheral blood mononuclear cells. This TCR was sampled from a person aged 18 to 69 in good health.

The CDR3 bases that were read are TGTGCCAGCACCATCCGCTGGGGGCGGGATGAG. This sequence encodes CASTIRWGRDE. The CDR3 reads in full as CASTIRWGRDEQFF. The V and J genes are TRBV28 and TRBJ2-1; maybe TRBD1 (6 bases). The read stops 3 residues short of the end of the CDR3; the missing end is completed from the germline J gene. Germline V gene sequence: CDR1 MDHEN, CDR2 SYDVKM. The CDR3 covers 14 residues. Trimming stripped 7 bases from V and 8 bases from J, with 18 bases between.